The 6 T cell receptor beta chains below were found in one sample sequenced in a study of tumor-infiltrating lymphocytes in primary liver carcinoma. Priming with a constant-region primer yielded TCR beta cDNA from around 540 ng total RNA. Construction of TCR beta libraries relied on three successive nested multiplex PCR rounds employing slightly modified ARM-PCR. TRBV1-TRBV30 forward primers paired with a C-beta reverse primer were used in the first two PCR rounds, which ran roughly 9 cycles each. A single record per CDR3 protein comes from TCRdb applying MiXCR to the multiplex PCR reads. The sample shows 90,000 to 110,000 distinct CDR3 sequences, roughly 80% of them seen only once. Without any cell sorting, about 18-31 mg of bulk tissue yielded co-extracted RNA and DNA. Sample: liver tumor tissue from sampling region 3. Subset in this sample: tumor region T3, left-lateral pole. Receptors originate from a man aged 40-49 years with primary liver carcinoma and hepatitis B virus infection.

Concerning this clonotype: Relative to the germline gene, one junction end is altered; a read error may explain this. V and J are TRBV4-1 and TRBJ1-2, with a tentative D call TRBD1 (5 bases). Germline V gives CDR1 MGHRA, CDR2 YSYEKL. CDR3 length equals 16 residues. CDR3 nucleotide sequence: TGCGCCAGTAGCCAAACAGGTGGGGAGGGGAAGTATGGCTACACCTTC. Residues: CASSQTGGEGKYGYTF.

The chain employs TRBV5-1 and TRBJ1-1; D call uncertain. Between the trimmed V and J ends, which lost 8 bases and 0 bases, there was a span of 17 bases. Germline-derived CDR1 and CDR2 are SGHRS and YFSETQ. CDR3 length equals 15 residues. The CDR3 sequence: CASNLQIGMNTEAFF. For the CDR3, the DNA is TGCGCCAGTAATTTGCAGATAGGGATGAACACTGAAGCTTTCTTT.

V is TRBV20-1 and J is TRBJ2-1; no clear D. There are 16 residues in the CDR3. From germline, CDR1 is DFQATT and CDR2 SNEGSKA (reference sequence). Trimming stripped 5 bases from V and 2 bases from J, with 19 bases between. CDR3 coding DNA: TGCAGTGCTGAGAGAGGCCCGTGGGATGCCTACAATGAGCAGTTCTTC. This translates into CSAERGPWDAYNEQFF.

Points on this clonotype: Mismatch with germline at one junction end may stem from a read error. The chain joins TRBV29-1 to TRBJ2-5; the match to TRBD1 covers 8 bases. Germline V gene lookup returns CDR1 SQVTM and CDR2 ANQGSEA. There are 15 residues in the CDR3. The CDR3 region has the DNA TGCAGCGCTGGGGGGACAGGACCTCAGAGGGAGACGCAGTACTTC. Amino acids: CSAGGTGPQRETQYF.

Regarding this clonotype: A much larger clone lies one base from this, so it may be a read error. J is TRBJ2-1 and V is TRBV10-3; either TRBD1 or TRBD2 may fit D (5 bases each). From germline, CDR1 is ENHRY and CDR2 SYGVKD. There are 12 residues in the CDR3. The CDR3 DNA sequence: TGTGTTACCGAAGGGGACCACAATGAGCAGTTCTTC. This translates into CVTEGDHNEQFF.

On this clonotype: Germline is not matched at one junction end, which may reflect a read error. The J gene is TRBJ2-7, the V gene TRBV28; D gene unclear. The CDR3 has 14 amino acids. Germline loops: CDR1 MDHEN, CDR2 SYDVKM. The CDR3 here is CANSLNSYSYEQYF. Here the CDR3 DNA reads TGTGCCAACAGTCTGAACAGTTACTCGTACGAGCAATACTTC.